This T cell receptor (beta chain) comes out of a study of glioma-infiltrating T cells after dendritic cell vaccination. Study details: Samples are from glioblastoma patients in Phase I and II dendritic cell vaccine trials.

Germline V gives CDR1 SGHTA, CDR2 FQGNSA. V was shortened by 8 bases and J by 5 bases, with 15 bases between the two germline ends. The length of the CDR3 is 13 residues. Time point described: after dendritic cell vaccination, including at tumor progression/relapse. TCRdb's copy holds only in-frame clones and misses some; the assay was immunoSEQ multiplex PCR. The sample lists approximately 99,000 clones; around 80% were seen once. Sequenced here: blood, sampled after dendritic cell vaccination. The rearrangement links TRBV7-2 to TRBJ2-5; D may be TRBD1 (6 bases). The sequence was collected from a human donor with glioblastoma. In DNA, the CDR3 is TGTGCCAGCGGCCCCGGTGGGGGCGAGACCCAGTACTTC. It specifies CASGPGGGETQYF.